This TCR beta chain was identified during a study of blood T cells in healthy people across ages (dated by TCRdb to 2015 to 2017). About the full investigation: In model experiments, template switching captured about one uniquely barcoded TCR beta cDNA molecule for every two T cells. The study measured age-related changes in TCR beta repertoire diversity using deep sequencing normalized with unique cDNA molecular identifiers. The donors were divided into four age groups: young (average around 15 years), middle-aged (about 41), aged (approximately 62) and long-lived (82). The study analyzed two additional independent replicas of 1 million unique cDNA reads from the same blood draw for two donors, one aged 18 to 30 and one aged 80 or older. Results the study describes overall, beyond this receptor: As age increased, observed TCR beta diversity per million T cells dropped in a roughly linear way, and a significant reduction was already evident by age roughly 40. Bulk unsorted PBMC profiling prevented conclusive comparison of naive and antigen-experienced compartments. Total diversity estimates from one million sequenced T cells were considered lower bounds and underestimates. There was a strong correlation between observed TCR beta diversity and the percentage of naive T cells measured by flow cytometry. Compared with the aged group, more naive CD4+ T cells, fewer expanded clones and increased TCR diversity were shown by the long-lived group, suggesting age selection. Because the CMV infection status of the donors was unknown, age-related changes in expanded clonotypes may potentially have been confounded.

This clonotype was detected ten times or more. No cognate antigen has been identified for it. One base away there is no much larger clone; base qualities are not given. Based on the germline V gene (reference sequence), the CDR1 and CDR2 sequences are LNHNV and YYDKDF. V has 1 base trimmed and J has 7 bases trimmed; junction bases matching no gene number 12. Including the terminal cysteine and phenylalanine, the CDR3 comprises 17 residues. Kept here is only the CDR3 DNA, which spans 51 bases and is read in frame from base 1. Systemically healthy Caucasian individuals from Russia, roughly 40 in total and aged roughly 6 to 100 years, were included as donors. Around 10 milliliters of peripheral blood were collected from each donor into EDTA-treated Vacutainer tubes. Ficoll-Paque density-gradient centrifugation was used to isolate PBMCs, with at least 6.5 million per sample. Total RNA, at least 6 micrograms per sample, was extracted from PBMCs with Trizol reagent. For every donor, flow cytometry on a PBMC aliquot measured the percentage of naive CD45RAhigh/CD27high T cells.

Libraries came from 5' RACE. This sample was sequenced with an Illumina HiSeq 2500. The second PCR ran for roughly 7 to 11 cycles and used a J-beta primer mix along with a sample-barcoded 5' primer. A unique molecular identifier was introduced onto each TCR beta cDNA molecule by a template-switch 5' adaptor carrying 12 random nucleotides. Each sample yielded at least 2.5 million CDR3-containing paired-end reads. The Mint cDNA synthesis kit, primed by a TRBC-specific oligonucleotide, was used to synthesize first-strand cDNA from all RNA. Following uracil-DNA glycosylase treatment, all cDNA underwent a first 18-cycle PCR with the universal primers M1SS and BC2_uni_R. In the paper's pipeline: Normalization of each sample was performed by random selection of 1 million high-quality reads, each carrying a distinct molecular identifier. Reads sharing molecular identifiers were discarded rather than binned into consensus sequences. MiTCR, set to a Q25 quality threshold and the strictest error-elimination algorithm, was used for CDR3 identification, clonotype clustering and error correction. A nonparametric unseen species model with Euler transformation was used to estimate lower-bound total TCR beta diversity. In TCRdb, the public reads were trimmed at Q25 with fastp and aligned with MiXCR, with productive beta chains retained. Rows are combined by CDR3 protein, so each entry shows the most common genes and DNA. The V and J calls were determined by TCRdb, not by the authors. Recorded for this sample are 800,000 to 950,000 distinct CDR3 sequences; around 29% of them occurred a single time. Around 9.6% of the sample belongs to the ten largest clones.

This sample was shared with a second study, whose subject was T cells of mothers and their children. Per the second study: Donors were nine systemically healthy Caucasian individuals: three mothers and their six children. cDNA synthesis consumed the entire amount of extracted RNA, loaded at approximately 1.5 ug RNA in each 15 ul reaction. In the second PCR, sample barcodes and 2-4 random nucleotides were introduced via the M1S primer. Over 8 million TCR beta CDR3 reads came from each mother, compared with roughly 2.8 million reads from each child. TCR recombination output is similarly shaped by thymic selection in related and unrelated pairs, with a minor effect exerted by inherited differences. Normalized repertoire overlap in related mother-child pairs was always slightly higher than in unrelated mother-child pairs, but the difference was never significant. No persistent microchimeric T cell clones were detected, at a sensitivity of around 100 clones per million clonotypes. In the study, deep NGS was used to compare the TCR beta repertoires of mothers and children, and features distinguishing related mother-child pairs from unrelated individuals were sought. Mothers averaged about 37 +/- 4 years of age and children averaged around 10 +/- 4 years. Libraries were sequenced on Illumina HiSeq 2000 with 100+100 nt paired-end reads after adapter ligation with NEBNext reagents. To avoid cross-contamination, the mother libraries and the child libraries were prepared a month apart and sequenced in separate runs. For each donor, between roughly 500,000 and 2,100,000 distinct TCR beta clonotypes were identified. Naive TCR beta clonotypes were estimated from low-frequency clonotypes matched to each donor's FACS-determined naive share, without sorting.

Sequencing was performed on blood. Here the chain combines TRBV15 and TRBJ2-1; TRBD1 matches 8 bases in the middle. The TCR originated in a woman aged 40 to 55 in good health. The DNA is as follows: TGTGCCACCAGCAGAGGGAATTCCGGGACAGGAAGGAATGAGCAGTTCTTC. The resulting protein is CATSRGNSGTGRNEQFF.